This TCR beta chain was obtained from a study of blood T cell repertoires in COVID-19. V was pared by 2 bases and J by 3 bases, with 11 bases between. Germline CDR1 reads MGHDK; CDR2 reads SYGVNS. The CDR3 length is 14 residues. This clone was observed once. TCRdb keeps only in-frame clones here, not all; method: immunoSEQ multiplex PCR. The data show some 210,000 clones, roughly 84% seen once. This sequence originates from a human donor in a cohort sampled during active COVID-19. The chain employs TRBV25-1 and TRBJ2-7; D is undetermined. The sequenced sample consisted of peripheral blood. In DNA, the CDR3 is TGTGCCAGCAGTGAACTTGAGGCATTCTACGAGCAGTACTTC. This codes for CASSELEAFYEQYF.